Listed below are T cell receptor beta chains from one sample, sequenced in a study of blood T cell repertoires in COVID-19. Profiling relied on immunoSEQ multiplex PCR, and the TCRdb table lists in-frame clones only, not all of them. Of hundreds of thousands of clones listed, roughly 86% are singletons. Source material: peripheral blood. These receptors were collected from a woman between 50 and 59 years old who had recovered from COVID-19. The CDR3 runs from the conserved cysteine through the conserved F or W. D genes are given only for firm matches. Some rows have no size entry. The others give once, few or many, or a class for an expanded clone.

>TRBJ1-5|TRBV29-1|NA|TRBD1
CSVRDRGEAPQHF
TGCAGCGTTAGGGACAGGGGCGAAGCGCCCCAGCATTTT
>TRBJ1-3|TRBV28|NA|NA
CASTSGGVGGNTIYF
TGTGCCAGCACCTCCGGGGGGGTAGGTGGAAACACCATATATTTT
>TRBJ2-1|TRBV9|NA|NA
CASSVSLVSSYNEQFF
TGTGCCAGCAGCGTAAGTCTGGTGAGCTCCTACAATGAGCAGTTCTTC
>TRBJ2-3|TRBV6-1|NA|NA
CASSEAHTGHLF
TGTGCCAGCAGTGAAGCGCATACGGGACATCTTTTT
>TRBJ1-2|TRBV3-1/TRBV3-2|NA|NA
CASSPPGGGTYGYTF
TGTGCCAGCAGCCCCCCCGGCGGAGGAACCTATGGCTACACCTTC
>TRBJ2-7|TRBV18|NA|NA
CASSPITGEAEQYF
TGTGCCAGCTCACCGATAACAGGGGAGGCCGAGCAGTACTTC
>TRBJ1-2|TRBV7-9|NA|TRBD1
CASSLVQGARLNTF
TGTGCCAGCAGCTTAGTACAGGGGGCCCGCCTCAACACCTTC
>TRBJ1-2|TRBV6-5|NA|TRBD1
CASSQQGLYGYTF
TGTGCCAGCAGTCAACAGGGGCTCTATGGCTACACCTTC
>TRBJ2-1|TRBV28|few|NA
CASSLGGGFYNEQFF
TGTGCCAGCAGTTTGGGTGGGGGGTTTTACAATGAGCAGTTCTTC
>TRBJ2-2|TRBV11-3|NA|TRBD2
CASSSPSGGTGELFF
TGTGCCAGCAGCTCGCCTAGCGGGGGCACCGGGGAGCTGTTTTTT
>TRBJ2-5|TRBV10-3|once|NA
CAISSSGETQYF
TGTGCCATCTCGAGTTCCGGGGAGACCCAGTACTTC
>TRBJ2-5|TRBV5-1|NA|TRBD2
CASSKSGRSVETQYF
TGCGCCAGCAGCAAAAGCGGGAGGTCTGTTGAGACCCAGTACTTC